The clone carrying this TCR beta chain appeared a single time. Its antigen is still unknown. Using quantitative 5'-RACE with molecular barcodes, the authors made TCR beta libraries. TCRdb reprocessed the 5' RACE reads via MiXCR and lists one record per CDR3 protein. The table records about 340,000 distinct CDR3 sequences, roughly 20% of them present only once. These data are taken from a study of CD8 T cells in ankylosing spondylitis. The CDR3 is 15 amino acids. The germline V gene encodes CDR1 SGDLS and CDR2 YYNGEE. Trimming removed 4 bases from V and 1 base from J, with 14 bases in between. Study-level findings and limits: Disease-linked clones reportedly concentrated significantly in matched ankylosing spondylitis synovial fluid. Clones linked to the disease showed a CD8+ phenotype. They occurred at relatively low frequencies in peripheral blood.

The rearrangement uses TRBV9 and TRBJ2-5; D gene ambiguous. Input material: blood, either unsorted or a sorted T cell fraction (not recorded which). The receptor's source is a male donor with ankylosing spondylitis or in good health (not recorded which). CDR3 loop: CASSSRLDPQETQYF. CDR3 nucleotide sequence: TGTGCCAGCAGCTCTCGCCTTGACCCCCAAGAGACCCAGTACTTC.